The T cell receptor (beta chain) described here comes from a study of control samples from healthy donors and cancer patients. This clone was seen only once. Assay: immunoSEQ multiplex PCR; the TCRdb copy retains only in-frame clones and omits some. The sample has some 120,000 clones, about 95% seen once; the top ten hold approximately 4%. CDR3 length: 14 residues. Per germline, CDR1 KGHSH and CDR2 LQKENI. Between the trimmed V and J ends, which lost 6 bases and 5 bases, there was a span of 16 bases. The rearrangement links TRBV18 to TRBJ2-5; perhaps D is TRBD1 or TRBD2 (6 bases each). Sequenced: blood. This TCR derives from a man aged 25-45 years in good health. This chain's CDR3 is CASSTAGGLETQYF. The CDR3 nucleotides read TGTGCCAGCTCGACGGCCGGGGGCTTGGAGACCCAGTACTTC.